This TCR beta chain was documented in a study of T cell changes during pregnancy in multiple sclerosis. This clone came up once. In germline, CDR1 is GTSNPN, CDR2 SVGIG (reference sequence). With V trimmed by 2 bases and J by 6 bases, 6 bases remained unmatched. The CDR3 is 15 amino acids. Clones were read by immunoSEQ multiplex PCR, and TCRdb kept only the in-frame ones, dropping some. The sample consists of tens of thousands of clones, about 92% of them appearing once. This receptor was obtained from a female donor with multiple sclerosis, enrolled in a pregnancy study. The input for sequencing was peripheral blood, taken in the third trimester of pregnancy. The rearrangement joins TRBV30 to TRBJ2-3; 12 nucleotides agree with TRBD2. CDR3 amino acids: CAWSRTSGIPDTQYF. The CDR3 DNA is TGTGCCTGGAGTAGGACTAGCGGGATCCCTGATACGCAGTATTTT.